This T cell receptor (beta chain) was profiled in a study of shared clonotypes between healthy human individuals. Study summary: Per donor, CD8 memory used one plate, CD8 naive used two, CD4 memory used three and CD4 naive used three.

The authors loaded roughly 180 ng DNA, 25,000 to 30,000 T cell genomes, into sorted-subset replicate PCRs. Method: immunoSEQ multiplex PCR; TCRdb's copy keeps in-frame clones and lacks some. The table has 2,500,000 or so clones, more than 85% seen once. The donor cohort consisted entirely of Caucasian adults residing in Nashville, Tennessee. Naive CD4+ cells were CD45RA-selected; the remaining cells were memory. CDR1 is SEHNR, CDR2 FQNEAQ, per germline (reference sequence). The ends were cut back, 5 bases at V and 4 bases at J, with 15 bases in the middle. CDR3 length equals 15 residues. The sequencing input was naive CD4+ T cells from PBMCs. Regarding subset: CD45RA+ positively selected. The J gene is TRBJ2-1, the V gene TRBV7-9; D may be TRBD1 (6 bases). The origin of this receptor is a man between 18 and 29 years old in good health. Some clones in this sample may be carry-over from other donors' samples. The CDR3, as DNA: TGTGCCAGCAGCCTCGGACAGATTGCTTACAATGAGCAGTTCTTC. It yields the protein CASSLGQIAYNEQFF.